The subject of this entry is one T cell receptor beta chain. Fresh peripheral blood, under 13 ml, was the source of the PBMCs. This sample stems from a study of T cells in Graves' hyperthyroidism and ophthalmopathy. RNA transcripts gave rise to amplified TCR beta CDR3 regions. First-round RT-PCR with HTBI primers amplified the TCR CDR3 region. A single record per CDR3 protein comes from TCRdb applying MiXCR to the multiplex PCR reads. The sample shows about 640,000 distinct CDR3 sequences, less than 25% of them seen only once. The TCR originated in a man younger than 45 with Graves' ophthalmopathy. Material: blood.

CDR3 coding DNA: TGCGCCAGCAGCCAAGATGTTGTGACCCGGAAAGGACCCCTCCACTTT. This encodes CASSQDVVTRKGPLHF. The chain employs TRBV4-1 and TRBJ1-6; D remains unclear. V lost 0 bases to trimming and J lost 12 bases, with 18 bases between them. This CDR3 comprises 16 residues. The germline CDR1 and CDR2 sequences are MGHRA and YSYEKL.